This entry lists 9 T cell receptor beta chains sequenced from one sample in a study of blood T cell repertoires in COVID-19. Generated by immunoSEQ multiplex PCR, the TCRdb table keeps only in-frame clones and is missing some. The data hold about 380,000 clones, with approximately 90% observed a single time. Sequenced material: PBMCs or T cells enriched from blood (not recorded which). These receptors were taken from a woman aged 18-29 years who had recovered from COVID-19.

The rearrangement joins TRBV30 to TRBJ2-5; weak D call: TRBD1 (5 bases). V shed 4 bases and J shed 1 base, with 13 bases lying between them. The germline CDR1 and CDR2 sequences are GTSNPN and SVGIG (reference sequence). This CDR3 is built from 14 residues. The CDR3 DNA is TGTGCCTGGAACCTGGTAGGGGTCCAAGAGACCCAGTACTTC. Translated: CAWNLVGVQETQYF.

The gene calls are TRBV5-5 and TRBJ2-2, with TRBD2 matching 9 bases. There are 16 residues in the CDR3. V dropped 4 bases and J dropped 7; count of bases not matched to a gene: 11. Germline values: CDR1 SGHKS, CDR2 YYEKEE (reference sequence). In DNA, the CDR3 is TGTGCCAGCAGCCCAATTCGCGGGGGGGCTGTCGGGGAGCTGTTTTTT. Translating it yields CASSPIRGGAVGELFF.

The chain combines TRBV9 with TRBJ1-1; maybe TRBD1 (6 bases). The ends were cut back, 0 bases at V and 11 bases at J, with 20 bases in the middle. The CDR3 covers 15 residues. Germline V gene sequence: CDR1 SGDLS, CDR2 YYNGEE. CDR3 nucleotides: TGTGCCAGCAGCGTAGGGGCAGGGGCCGCCGCGAGGGCTTTCTTT. Its translation: CASSVGAGAAARAFF.

The V call is TRBV3-1 (or the pseudogene TRBV3-2), the J call TRBJ2-5; 9 nucleotides agree with TRBD2. Germline CDR1 LGHDT, CDR2 YNNKEL (reference sequence). The length of the CDR3 is 16 residues. J was trimmed by 5 bases and V by 4 bases; bases with no gene match: 11. The CDR3 nucleotides read TGTGCCAGCAGCCCCCGCGGCGGGGGGGCCAGGGAGACCCAGTACTTC. Protein sequence: CASSPRGGGARETQYF.

This chain connects TRBV7-2 to TRBJ2-1; D may be TRBD1 (6 bases). V lost 1 base and J lost 4, with 14 bases in between. CDR3 length: 16 residues. Germline values: CDR1 SGHTA, CDR2 FQGNSA. In DNA form, the CDR3 reads TGTGCCAGCAGCTTAGTTCGGACAGCATTTTACAATGAGCAGTTCTTC. Translation: CASSLVRTAFYNEQFF. The full variable domain, with the rest looked up from reference TRBV7-2 and TRBJ2-1, is GAGVSQSPSNKVTEKGKDVELRCDPISGHTALYWYRQSLGQGLEFLIYFQGNSAPDKSGLPSDRFSAERTGGSVSTLTIQRTQQEDSAVYLCASSLVRTAFYNEQFFGPGTRLTVL.

The chain links TRBV10-3 to TRBJ2-3; 8 nucleotides line up with TRBD2. Germline V lookup: CDR1 ENHRY, CDR2 SYGVKD. V was pared by 2 bases and J by 2 bases, with 9 bases of the junction left unmatched. This CDR3 has 17 residues. The CDR3 region is CAISEGLGLALTDTQYF. In DNA, the CDR3 is TGTGCCATCAGTGAGGGACTAGGACTAGCCCTCACAGATACGCAGTATTTT.

This chain's CDR3 is CASSPVDRNYNSPLHF. CDR3 nucleotide sequence: TGTGCCAGCAGCCCAGTCGACAGGAATTATAATTCACCCCTCCACTTT. V is TRBV5-6 and J is TRBJ1-6; D may be TRBD1 (6 bases). Trimming cost V 4 bases and J 4 bases, with 15 bases left between them. Per germline, CDR1 SGHDT and CDR2 YYEEEE. CDR3 length: 16 amino acids.

V is TRBV3-1 (or the pseudogene TRBV3-2) and J is TRBJ1-6; D might be TRBD1 (6 bases). This CDR3 spans 13 amino acids. In germline, CDR1 is LGHDT, CDR2 YNNKEL (reference sequence). Trimming removed 1 base at V and 8 bases at J, with 6 bases between. The CDR3 sequence is CASSQGQDSPLHF. CDR3 sequence (DNA): TGTGCCAGCAGCCAAGGACAGGATTCACCCCTCCACTTT.

The genes are TRBV4-1 and TRBJ2-5; 7 bases map to TRBD1. CDR1 and CDR2 from the germline V gene are MGHRA and YSYEKL. The V segment lost 2 bases and the J segment 5 bases; nucleotides outside the gene matches: 8. The CDR3 spans 15 residues. CDR3 sequence reads: CASSQRVKGAETQYF. The CDR3, as DNA: TGCGCCAGCAGCCAAAGGGTAAAGGGGGCTGAGACCCAGTACTTC.